The sequence of this T cell receptor (beta chain) was determined in a study of blood T cell repertoires in COVID-19. Study-wide context: There were acute and convalescent COVID-19 samples, and they came from the United States, Italy and Spain. Nucleic acid was either cDNA or gDNA, and it came from T cells, B-cell-depleted T cells, or PBMCs.

In the authors' workflow: The authors estimated nucleated cell counts from reference gene primer amplification. Produced via immunoSEQ multiplex PCR; TCRdb's table is partial and in-frame only. V and J calls and clone size are as listed in that table; D and trimming were resolved from the DNA. The sample lists around 320,000 clones; roughly nine tenths were seen once. Losses at the gene ends were 6 bases for V and 5 bases for J; bases not matched to a gene: 6. CDR3 length equals 13 residues. The chain carries TRBV12-3 or TRBV12-4 and TRBJ2-5, with 7 bases lining up with TRBD1. The clonotype originates from a man aged 18 to 35 with active or convalescent COVID-19. The sequenced sample was peripheral blood. CDR3 bases: TGTGCCAGCAGGAGGGGACAGATCGAGACCCAGTACTTC. It yields the protein CASRRGQIETQYF.